This T cell receptor beta chain was documented in a study of blood T cell repertoires in COVID-19. In the study overall: In each case, the material was cDNA or gDNA derived from T cells, B-cell-depleted T cells, or PBMCs.

Germline CDR1 is MDHEN and CDR2 is SYDVKM. V was shortened by 5 bases and J by 6 bases, with 14 bases between the two germline ends. The CDR3 runs 14 residues. Sequencing used immunoSEQ multiplex PCR; TCRdb keeps in-frame clones, though not all of them. Of tens of thousands of clones listed, roughly 80% are singletons. The chain recombines TRBV28 with TRBJ2-1; maybe TRBD1 (6 bases). Sequenced: peripheral blood. The TCR comes from a human donor in a cohort sampled during active COVID-19. In DNA form, the CDR3 reads TGTGCCAGCAGTGGTAGGACAGATTCCAATGAGCAGTTCTTC. Its translation is CASSGRTDSNEQFF. Full variable domain (outside the CDR3, taken from reference TRBV28 and TRBJ2-1): DVKVTQSSRYLVKRTGEKVFLECVQDMDHENMFWYRQDPGLGLRLIYFSYDVKMKEKGDIPEGYSVSREKKERFSLILESASTNQTSMYLCASSGRTDSNEQFFGPGTRLTVL.